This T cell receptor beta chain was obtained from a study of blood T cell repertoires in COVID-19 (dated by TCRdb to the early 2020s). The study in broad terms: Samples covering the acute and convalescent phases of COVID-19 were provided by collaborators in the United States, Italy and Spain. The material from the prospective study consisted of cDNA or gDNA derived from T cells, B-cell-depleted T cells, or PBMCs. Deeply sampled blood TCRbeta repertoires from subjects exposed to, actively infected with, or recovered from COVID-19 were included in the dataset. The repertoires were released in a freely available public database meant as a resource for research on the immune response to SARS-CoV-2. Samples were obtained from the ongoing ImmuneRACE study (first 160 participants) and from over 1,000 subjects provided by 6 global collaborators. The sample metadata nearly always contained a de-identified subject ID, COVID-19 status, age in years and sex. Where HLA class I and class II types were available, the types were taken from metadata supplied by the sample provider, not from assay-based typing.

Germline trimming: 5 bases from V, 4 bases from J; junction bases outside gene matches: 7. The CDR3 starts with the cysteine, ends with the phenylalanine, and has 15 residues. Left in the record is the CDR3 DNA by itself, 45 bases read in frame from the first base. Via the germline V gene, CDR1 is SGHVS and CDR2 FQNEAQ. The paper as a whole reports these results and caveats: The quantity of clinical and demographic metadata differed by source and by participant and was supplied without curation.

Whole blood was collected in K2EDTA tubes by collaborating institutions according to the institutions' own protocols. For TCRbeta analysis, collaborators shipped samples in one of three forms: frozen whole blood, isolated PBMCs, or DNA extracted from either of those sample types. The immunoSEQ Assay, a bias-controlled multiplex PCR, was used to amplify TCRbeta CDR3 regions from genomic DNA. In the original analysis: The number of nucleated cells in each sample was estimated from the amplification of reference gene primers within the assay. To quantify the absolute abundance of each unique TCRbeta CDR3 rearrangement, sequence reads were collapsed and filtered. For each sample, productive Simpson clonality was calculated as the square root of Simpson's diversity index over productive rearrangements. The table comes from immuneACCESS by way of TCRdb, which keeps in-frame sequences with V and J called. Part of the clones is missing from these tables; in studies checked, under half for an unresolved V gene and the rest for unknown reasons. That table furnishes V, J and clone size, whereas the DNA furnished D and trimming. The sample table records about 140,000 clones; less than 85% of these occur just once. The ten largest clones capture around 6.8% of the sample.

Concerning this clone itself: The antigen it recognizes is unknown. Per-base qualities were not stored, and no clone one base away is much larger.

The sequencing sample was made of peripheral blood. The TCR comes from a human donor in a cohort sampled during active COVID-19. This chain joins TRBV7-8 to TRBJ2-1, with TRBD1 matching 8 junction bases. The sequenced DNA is TGTGCCAGCAGCCTAATGACAGGGGCGTACAATGAGCAGTTCTTC. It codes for CASSLMTGAYNEQFF.